This T cell receptor (beta chain) was captured in a study of T cell responses to AZD1222 COVID-19 vaccine. On this clone itself: Its target is unknown.

General study points: No day 14 peak samples; only post-peak repertoires were characterized.

TCRdb's table, derived via immunoSEQ multiplex PCR, lists solely in-frame clones and lacks some. The sample contains 130,000 or so clones, approximately 94% of which appear only once. This specimen was peripheral blood, taken on day 0 of AZD1222 vaccination. This TCR was recovered from an adult in good health.

The CDR3 sequence: CASSQDVGGPNQPQHF. CDR3 DNA sequence: TGCGCCAGCAGCCAAGACGTAGGGGGGCCTAATCAGCCCCAGCATTTT. The chain employs TRBV4-3 and TRBJ1-5; possibly TRBD1 for D (6 bases). The germline V and J ends were trimmed by 0 bases and 4 bases, with 13 bases remaining between them. The CDR3 has 16 residues. CDR1 is LGHNA, CDR2 YSLEER, per germline.